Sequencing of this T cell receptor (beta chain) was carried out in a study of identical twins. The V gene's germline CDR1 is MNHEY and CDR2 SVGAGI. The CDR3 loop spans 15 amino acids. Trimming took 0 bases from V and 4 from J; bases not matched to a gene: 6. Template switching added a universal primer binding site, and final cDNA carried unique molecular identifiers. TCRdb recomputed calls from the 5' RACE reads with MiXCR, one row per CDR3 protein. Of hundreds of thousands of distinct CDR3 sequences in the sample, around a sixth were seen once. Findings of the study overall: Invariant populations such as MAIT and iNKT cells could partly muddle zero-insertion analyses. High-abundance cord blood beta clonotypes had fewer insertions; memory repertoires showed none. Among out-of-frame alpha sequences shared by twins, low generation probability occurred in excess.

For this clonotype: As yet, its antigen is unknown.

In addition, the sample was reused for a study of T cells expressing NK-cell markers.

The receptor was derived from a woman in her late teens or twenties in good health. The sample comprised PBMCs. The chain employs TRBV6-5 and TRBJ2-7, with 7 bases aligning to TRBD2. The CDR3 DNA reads TGTGCCAGCAGTTACTCGCCTAGCGGAGGATACGAGCAGTACTTC. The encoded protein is CASSYSPSGGYEQYF.